These 10 T cell receptor beta chains were sequenced from one sample in a study of blood T cells in healthy people across ages. Primers used in a second PCR of about 7 to 12 cycles were a sample-barcoded 5' primer and a J-beta primer mix. From the 5' RACE reads, TCRdb called clonotypes with MiXCR, one entry per CDR3 protein. Among some 1,000,000 distinct CDR3 sequences listed, almost 25% were seen once. These sequences were also reported in another study, on T cells of mothers and their children.

Sequencing was carried out using blood. These receptors all stem from a girl aged 2 to 10 in good health.

This clonotype was seen only a few times. A clone one base away is much larger, so this may be a read error. The chain uses TRBV12-3 or TRBV12-4 and TRBJ1-4, with 10 bases identical to TRBD1. With 6 bases clipped from V and 6 bases from J, the junction kept 4 bases outside the gene matches. The CDR3 has 14 amino acids. The CDR3 sequence: CASRVTGGDEKLFF. The CDR3 nucleotides read TGTGCCAGCAGGGTGACAGGGGGCGATGAAAAACTGTTTTTT.

The J gene is TRBJ2-5, the V gene TRBV6-5; 9 bases line up with TRBD2. Trimming removed 0 bases from V and 4 bases from J; junction bases left unmatched: 6. Germline CDR1 and CDR2: MNHEY and SVGAGI. The CDR3 consists of 16 residues. CDR3 in amino acids: CASSYSMGTSRETQYF. CDR3 sequence (DNA): TGTGCCAGCAGTTACTCGATGGGGACTAGCAGAGAGACCCAGTACTTC.

V and J are TRBV5-1 and TRBJ1-2, with 12 bases lining up with TRBD1. CDR1 and CDR2 (germline): SGHRS, YFSETQ. Trimming at V came to 5 bases and at J to 3 bases, leaving 5 bases not matched to a gene. There are 15 residues in the CDR3. In DNA form, the CDR3 reads TGCGCCAGCAGTTCGGGGACAGGGGGCGACTATGGCTACACCTTC. Protein: CASSSGTGGDYGYTF.

This sequence joins TRBV6-5 and TRBJ2-5; 7 bases are shared with TRBD1. The germline CDR1 and CDR2 sequences are MNHEY and SVGAGI. The CDR3 consists of 13 residues. V lost 2 bases and J lost 6; bases outside the gene matches: 3. This CDR3 is CASSYDREKTQYF. Written as DNA, the CDR3 is TGTGCCAGCAGTTACGACAGGGAAAAGACCCAGTACTTC.

This clonotype came up a few times. The junction departs from the called germline gene at one end, perhaps through a read error. The chain recombines TRBV7-9 with TRBJ2-1, with D tentatively TRBD2 (5 bases). The CDR3 contains 16 residues. Germline V gene lookup returns CDR1 SEHNR and CDR2 FQNEAQ (reference sequence). CDR3 DNA sequence: TGTGCCAGCAGCCCCCGGACTTCGAGCTCCTACAGTGAGCAGTTCTTC. It translates to CASSPRTSSSYSEQFF.

The genes are TRBV12-3 or TRBV12-4 and TRBJ1-2; 8 positions match TRBD1. Trimming cost V 3 bases and J 0 bases; bases outside gene matches: 3. The CDR3 contains 15 residues. CDR3 sequence reads: CASSFLQGANYGYTF. CDR3 nucleotide sequence: TGTGCCAGCAGTTTCCTACAGGGGGCTAACTATGGCTACACCTTC.

J is TRBJ2-3 and V is TRBV12-3 or TRBV12-4, with 7 positions matching TRBD1. The CDR3 length is 15 residues. V was clipped by 3 bases and J by 6 bases; unmatched bases: 9. In DNA form, the CDR3 reads TGTGCCAGCAGTTTGGTTCAGGGGGTGAAGGATACGCAGTATTTT. Amino acids: CASSLVQGVKDTQYF.

This clonotype was counted only a few times. The gene calls are TRBV28 and TRBJ2-4; D not certain. The CDR3 spans 16 residues. Germline CDR1 and CDR2: MDHEN and SYDVKM. The V gene lost 4 bases and the J gene lost 0 bases, with 13 bases spanning the gap. This chain's CDR3 is CASSSPGELAKNIQYF. CDR3 DNA sequence: TGTGCCAGCAGTTCCCCCGGAGAACTAGCCAAAAACATTCAGTACTTC.

V and J are TRBV7-9 and TRBJ2-1; no reliable D call. The CDR3 is 13 residues long. V gave up 8 bases and J gave up 3 bases, with 11 bases separating them. Germline loops: CDR1 SEHNR, CDR2 FQNEAQ (reference sequence). The CDR3 protein is CASSEAGYNEQFF. The CDR3, as DNA: TGTGCCAGCTCCGAGGCAGGCTACAATGAGCAGTTCTTC.

J is TRBJ2-5 and V is TRBV7-9, with TRBD1 identical over 7 bases. V trimming: 6 bases; J trimming: 3 bases; junction bases outside the gene matches: 4. There are 13 residues in the CDR3. Germline V CDR1 and CDR2: SEHNR, FQNEAQ (reference sequence). As DNA, the CDR3 is TGTGCCAGCAGGGGACAGATCGAAGAGACCCAGTACTTC. It specifies CASRGQIEETQYF.